This T cell receptor beta chain was retrieved from a study of T-cell memory formation after mild COVID-19. Study-wide results and limits: Day 37-peaking second-wave clones had unconfirmed SARS-CoV-2 specificity. Day 15 to 85 contractors were CD4/CD8 balanced; later expanders leaned CD4+. Some clones that responded turned up in pre-infection memory, which suggests that cross-reactive memory joined in.

Worth noting for this clonotype: Its cognate antigen is unknown.

Barcoded TCR alpha and TCR beta cDNA libraries with UMIs came from 5'RACE using constant-segment primers. TCRdb called the 5' RACE reads again in MiXCR, with one record for every CDR3 protein. Here the sample spans 300,000 to 350,000 distinct CDR3 sequences, 14% being singletons. The sample taken for sequencing was PBMCs or a T cell subset sorted from them (not recorded which). The receptor was derived from a man aged 18 to 30 who had mild COVID-19 (a few samples of this study predate the infection). Cell type and time point are not known.

In DNA form, the CDR3 reads TGTGCCAGCAGCGCGACTAGAAGAAATGCAGATACGCAGTATTTT. It is translated as CASSATRRNADTQYF. The chain links TRBV9 to TRBJ2-3; weak D call: TRBD2 (6 bases). In germline, CDR1 is SGDLS, CDR2 YYNGEE. The germline V and J ends were trimmed by 3 bases and 4 bases, with 15 bases remaining between them. The CDR3 is made up of 15 amino acids.